This TCR beta chain was documented in a study of CD8+CD57+ T cells in acquired aplastic anemia. Previously, flow cytometry had revealed CD8+CD57+ cell expansion in the patients chosen for sequencing. With no exception, the patients had severe acquired aplastic anemia. Genomic DNA templated the TCR beta VDJ and CDR3 profiling. TCRdb called the reads again in MiXCR, with one record for every CDR3 protein. Of approximately 58,000 distinct CDR3 sequences listed, approximately 52% are singletons. Germline V gene data show CDR1 as LNHDA and CDR2 as SQIVND (reference sequence). The CDR3 is made up of 14 amino acids. To note about this clonotype: Possible read error: a much larger clone is one base away.

The receptor was isolated from a human donor with aplastic anemia. V and J are TRBV19 and TRBJ2-3, with TRBD2 as a possible D gene (5 bases). Sequencing used sorted CD4+, CD8+, or CD8+CD57+ T cells (not recorded which) from PBMCs. CDR3 amino acids: CACSFGLPPDTQYF. CDR3 in DNA: TGTGCCTGTAGTTTCGGACTTCCCCCAGATACGCAGTATTTT.